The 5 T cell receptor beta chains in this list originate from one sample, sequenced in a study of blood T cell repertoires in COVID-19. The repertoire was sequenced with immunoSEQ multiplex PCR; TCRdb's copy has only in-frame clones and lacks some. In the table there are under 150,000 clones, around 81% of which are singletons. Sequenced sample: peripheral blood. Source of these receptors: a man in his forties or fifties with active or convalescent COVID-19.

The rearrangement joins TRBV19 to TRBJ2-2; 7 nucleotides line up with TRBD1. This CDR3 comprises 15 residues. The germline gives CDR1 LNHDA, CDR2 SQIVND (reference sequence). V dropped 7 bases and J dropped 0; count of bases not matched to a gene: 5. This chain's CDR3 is CASTRTGANTGELFF. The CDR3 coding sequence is TGTGCCAGTACTCGGACAGGAGCGAACACCGGGGAGCTGTTTTTT.

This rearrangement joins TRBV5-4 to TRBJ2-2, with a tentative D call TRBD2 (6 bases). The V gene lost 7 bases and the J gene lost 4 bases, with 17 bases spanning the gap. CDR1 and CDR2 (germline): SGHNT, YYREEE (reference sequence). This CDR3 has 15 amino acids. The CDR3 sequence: CASGDGRGGTGELFF. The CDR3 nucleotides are TGTGCCAGCGGGGATGGGCGGGGAGGCACCGGGGAGCTGTTTTTT.

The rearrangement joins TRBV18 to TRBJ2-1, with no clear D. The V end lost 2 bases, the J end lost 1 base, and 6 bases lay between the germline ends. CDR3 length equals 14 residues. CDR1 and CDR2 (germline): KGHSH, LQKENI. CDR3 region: CASSPIQSYNEQFF. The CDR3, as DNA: TGTGCCAGCTCACCAATACAGTCCTACAATGAGCAGTTCTTC.

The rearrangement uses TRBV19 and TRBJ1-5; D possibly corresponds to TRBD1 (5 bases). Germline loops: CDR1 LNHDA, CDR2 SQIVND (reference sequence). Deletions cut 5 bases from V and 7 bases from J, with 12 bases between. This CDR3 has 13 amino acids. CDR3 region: CASSGGGKQPQHF. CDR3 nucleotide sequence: TGTGCCAGTAGTGGGGGAGGGAAACAGCCCCAGCATTTT.

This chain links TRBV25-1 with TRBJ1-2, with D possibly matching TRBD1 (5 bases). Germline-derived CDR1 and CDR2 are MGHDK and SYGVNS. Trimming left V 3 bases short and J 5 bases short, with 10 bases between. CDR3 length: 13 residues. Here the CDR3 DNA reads TGTGCCAGCAGTGATAGGACAACTTATGGCTACACCTTC. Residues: CASSDRTTYGYTF.